One and the same sample provided the 29 T cell receptor beta chains below, sequenced in a study of shared clonotypes between healthy human individuals. The protocol was immunoSEQ multiplex PCR, while the TCRdb copy is restricted to in-frame clones and leaves out a portion. The data show millions of clones, approximately 94% seen once. The naive CD8 subset, CD45RO-negative cells positively selected for CCR7, excluded terminally differentiated effector memory CD45RA+ cells. Sequenced sample: naive CD8+ T cells sorted from blood. Every receptor here comes from a man aged 18 to 29 in good health.

This clone was counted once. The sample carries other DNA sequences with the same CDR3. The chain employs TRBV5-1 and TRBJ2-7, with unresolved D. Germline CDR1 reads SGHRS; CDR2 reads YFSETQ. The CDR3 contains 12 residues. V was clipped by 0 bases and J by 2 bases, with 3 bases between them. The CDR3 DNA sequence: TGCGCCAGCAGCTTGGATGCCTACGAGCAGTACTTC. Encoded protein: CASSLDAYEQYF.

CDR3 loop: CASSRGLGEQYF. CDR3 nucleotide sequence: TGTGCCAGCAGTCGGGGACTGGGGGAGCAGTACTTC. The chain has TRBV28 and TRBJ2-7; tentative D call: TRBD2 (6 bases). Germline V gives CDR1 MDHEN, CDR2 SYDVKM. The ends were cut back, 5 bases at V and 7 bases at J, with 12 bases in the middle. The CDR3 is 12 residues long.

The rearrangement joins TRBV4-1 to TRBJ2-7; D is possibly TRBD2 (5 bases). The germline V gene has CDR1 MGHRA and CDR2 YSYEKL. The CDR3 has 15 residues. Between the trimmed V and J ends, which lost 0 bases and 2 bases, there was a span of 11 bases. The CDR3 protein is CASSQEEYGTYEQYF. DNA of the CDR3: TGCGCCAGCAGCCAAGAAGAATACGGGACCTACGAGCAGTACTTC.

The V gene is TRBV6-1, the J gene TRBJ1-1, with D unresolved. Per germline, CDR1 MNHNS and CDR2 SASEGT. This CDR3 is 14 amino acids long. V was cut by 3 bases and J by 1 base, with 9 bases left in between. CDR3 nucleotide sequence: TGTGCCAGCAGTGATCCCTGGGGGAACACTGAAGCTTTCTTT. Amino acid sequence: CASSDPWGNTEAFF.

In its sample, this clone was seen once. J is TRBJ2-3 and V is TRBV15, with TRBD2 identical over 10 bases. CDR1 is LNHNV, CDR2 YYDKDF, per germline (reference sequence). V trimming: 0 bases; J trimming: 3 bases; junction bases outside the gene matches: 9. This CDR3 has 18 amino acids. CDR3 in DNA: TGTGCCACCAGCAGAGACGAGGAGCGGGGGGGCCTAACAGATACGCAGTATTTT. Translated, it gives CATSRDEERGGLTDTQYF.

The rearrangement uses TRBV7-2 and TRBJ2-7; TRBD2 matches 11 bases. The CDR3 is 18 residues long. Germline V gene sequence: CDR1 SGHTA, CDR2 FQGNSA. J lost 4 bases, V lost 3 bases, and 14 bases had no gene match. The CDR3 sequence is CASSLPGSGRAVFYEQYF. The CDR3 DNA reads TGTGCCAGCAGCTTGCCGGGTAGCGGGAGGGCCGTTTTTTACGAGCAGTACTTC.

The V gene is TRBV6-5, the J gene TRBJ1-1; unclear D gene. The CDR3 contains 14 residues. Germline V gene sequence: CDR1 MNHEY, CDR2 SVGAGI. V was pared by 5 bases and J by 1 base, with 11 bases between. CDR3 amino acids: CASSPQEGNTEAFF. The CDR3 DNA follows: TGTGCCAGCAGTCCCCAAGAGGGGAACACTGAAGCTTTCTTT.

Comments on this clone: The same CDR3 arises from other DNA sequences in this sample as well. The chain links TRBV2 to TRBJ2-7; D not resolved. The length of the CDR3 is 12 residues. V shed 4 bases and J shed 2 bases, with 6 bases lying between them. Germline V gene data show CDR1 as SNHLY and CDR2 as FYNNEI. The CDR3 spells CASSGTAYEQYF. The CDR3 region has the DNA TGTGCCAGCAGTGGGACGGCCTACGAGCAGTACTTC.

This clone was seen only once. V gene TRBV15 combines with J gene TRBJ2-1, with 9 bases identical to TRBD1. V was clipped by 3 bases and J by 3 bases; unmatched bases: 9. Germline assignment: CDR1 LNHNV and CDR2 YYDKDF (reference sequence). This CDR3 has 17 amino acids. CDR3 coding DNA: TGTGCCACCAGCAGCCCCACCGGGACAGGGTTCTACAATGAGCAGTTCTTC. Residues: CATSSPTGTGFYNEQFF.

The rearrangement joins TRBV9 to TRBJ2-3; 11 bases map to TRBD1. From germline, CDR1 is SGDLS and CDR2 YYNGEE. J gave up 2 bases and V 3 bases, and 2 bases lay outside the gene matches. The CDR3 totals 15 residues. The CDR3 nucleotides read TGTGCCAGCAGCGGGGACAGGGGGTCCACAGATACGCAGTATTTT. Amino acid sequence: CASSGDRGSTDTQYF.

The genes are TRBV14 and TRBJ2-3; D gene unclear. Germline CDR1 is SGHDN and CDR2 is FVKESK. The CDR3 is 16 amino acids. V lost 4 bases, J lost 7 bases, and 21 bases lay in between. In DNA, the CDR3 is TGTGCCAGCAGCCTCCGTTTTCCAGCGTCCATAAATACGCAGTATTTT. Protein: CASSLRFPASINTQYF.

The chain uses TRBV2 and TRBJ2-6, with D possibly being TRBD1 or TRBD2 (5 bases each). Germline loops: CDR1 SNHLY, CDR2 FYNNEI. V lost 10 bases to trimming and J lost 4 bases, with 20 bases between them. The CDR3 extends over 16 amino acids. In nucleotides, the CDR3 is TGTGCCACTTTCCGGGACGCCCTGGTCGGGGCCAACGTCCTGACTTTC. Translation: CATFRDALVGANVLTF.

V usage is TRBV7-2 and J usage is TRBJ2-7, with TRBD1 matching 7 bases. The CDR3 runs to 13 residues. Trimming cost V 5 bases and J 6 bases; bases outside gene matches: 7. Germline CDR1 reads SGHTA; CDR2 reads FQGNSA. The CDR3 region is CASSLRQGGEQYF. The CDR3, as DNA: TGTGCCAGCAGCCTCAGACAGGGTGGCGAGCAGTACTTC.

The CDR3 spells CASSWGPSYEQYF. As DNA, the CDR3 is TGTGCCAGCAGCTGGGGGCCCTCCTACGAGCAGTACTTC. This rearrangement joins TRBV5-5 to TRBJ2-7; tentative D call: TRBD1 (6 bases). Germline CDR1 and CDR2: SGHKS and YYEKEE (reference sequence). This CDR3 has 13 amino acids. V was trimmed by 3 bases and J by 0 bases, leaving 7 bases between them.

The chain joins TRBV5-4 to TRBJ2-2; a weak D match, TRBD1 (5 bases). V lost 2 bases, J lost 2 bases, and 10 bases lay in between. This CDR3 is built from 15 residues. CDR1 SGHNT and CDR2 YYREEE come from the germline V gene (reference sequence). This CDR3 is CASSLGHSNTGELFF. The DNA for the CDR3 is TGTGCCAGCAGCTTAGGACATTCTAACACCGGGGAGCTGTTTTTT.

The rearrangement uses TRBV4-3 and TRBJ2-7; no clear D gene. CDR1 is LGHNA, CDR2 YSLEER, per germline. The CDR3 sequence is 16 residues long. The V gene lost 0 bases and the J gene lost 3 bases, with 15 bases spanning the gap. The CDR3 protein is CASSQDQTYSGYEQYF. CDR3 nucleotides: TGCGCCAGCAGCCAAGATCAGACCTATTCGGGCTACGAGCAGTACTTC.

This chain joins TRBV9 and TRBJ1-1; TRBD1 might be the D (6 bases). Trimming removed 0 bases from V and 0 bases from J, with 12 bases in between. This CDR3 has 16 amino acids. Germline assignment: CDR1 SGDLS and CDR2 YYNGEE. The CDR3 region is CASSVGTGTMNTEAFF. For the CDR3, the DNA is TGTGCCAGCAGCGTAGGGACGGGGACAATGAACACTGAAGCTTTCTTT.

The V call is TRBV6-5, the J call TRBJ1-1; TRBD1 agrees at 9 bases. The CDR3 is 14 amino acids. CDR1 is MNHEY and CDR2 is SVGAGI in the germline V gene. Unmatched junction bases numbered 5, after V lost 6 bases and J lost 3 bases. The DNA for the CDR3 is TGTGCCAGCAGCCTACAGGGGGCGTACACTGAAGCTTTCTTT. Protein product: CASSLQGAYTEAFF.

This sequence joins TRBV6-5 and TRBJ1-1; D is possibly TRBD1 (6 bases). Germline V gene lookup returns CDR1 MNHEY and CDR2 SVGAGI. V was trimmed by 5 bases and J by 7 bases, leaving 14 bases between them. The CDR3 is made up of 13 amino acids. Here the CDR3 reads CASSTGSYNEAFF. The CDR3 bases are TGTGCCAGCAGTACAGGGTCATACAATGAAGCTTTCTTT.

Only one count was recorded for this clone. The V and J genes are TRBV14 and TRBJ2-7; D unclear. Trimming pared 0 bases from V and 5 bases from J, leaving 8 bases between. The germline V gene encodes CDR1 SGHDN and CDR2 FVKESK. The length of the CDR3 is 13 residues. CDR3 in DNA: TGTGCCAGCAGCCAAGAGGTTGGAGACGAGCAGTACTTC. Amino acid sequence: CASSQEVGDEQYF.

The sample holds one count of this clone. Distinct nucleotide sequences in the sample also encode this CDR3. J is TRBJ2-5 and V is TRBV9; no reliable D call. This CDR3 contains 12 residues. Trimming took off 3 bases at V and 3 bases at J, with 6 bases between the two ends. In germline, CDR1 is SGDLS, CDR2 YYNGEE. CDR3 loop: CASSGGEETQYF. The CDR3, as DNA: TGTGCCAGCAGCGGTGGGGAAGAGACCCAGTACTTC.

The V gene is TRBV7-9, the J gene TRBJ2-5; tentatively, D is TRBD2 (5 bases). Trimming removed 4 bases from V and 2 bases from J, with 17 bases in between. This CDR3 region has 16 residues. The germline CDR1 and CDR2 sequences are SEHNR and FQNEAQ (reference sequence). The CDR3 nucleotides are TGTGCCAGCAGCTCCAAGAACGGGATGCTACAAGAGACCCAGTACTTC. Its translation: CASSSKNGMLQETQYF.

J is TRBJ2-1 and V is TRBV5-4; 9 bases match TRBD2. Losses at the gene ends were 0 bases for V and 9 bases for J; bases not matched to a gene: 13. The CDR3 contains 17 residues. CDR1 is SGHNT, CDR2 YYREEE, per germline (reference sequence). The CDR3 nucleotides read TGTGCCAGCAGCTTGGACGGGCTAGCGGGACCTGGCGGTGAGCAGTTCTTC. It translates to CASSLDGLAGPGGEQFF.

This sequence joins TRBV11-1 and TRBJ2-5; no clear D gene. Between the trimmed V and J ends, which lost 1 base and 5 bases, there was a span of 5 bases. The germline V gene has CDR1 SGHAT and CDR2 FQDESV (reference sequence). This CDR3 region has 12 residues. This CDR3 reads CASSLEAETQYF. The CDR3 DNA sequence: TGTGCCAGCAGCTTAGAGGCGGAGACCCAGTACTTC.

This chain uses TRBV19 with TRBJ1-5; D perhaps matches TRBD1 (5 bases). The CDR3 contains 15 residues. V shed 3 bases and J shed 2 bases, with 11 bases lying between them. Germline V gene data show CDR1 as LNHDA and CDR2 as SQIVND (reference sequence). CDR3 amino acids: CASSISGLGNQPQHF. DNA for the CDR3: TGTGCCAGTAGTATTTCAGGGTTAGGCAATCAGCCCCAGCATTTT.

J is TRBJ2-7 and V is TRBV13, with 7 positions matching TRBD1. This CDR3 is 14 amino acids long. V lost 5 bases and J lost 1; bases outside the gene matches: 5. Germline V gene data show CDR1 as PRHDT and CDR2 as FYEKMQ (reference sequence). The CDR3 loop is CASSARDRSYEQYF. DNA of the CDR3: TGTGCCAGCAGCGCTCGGGACAGATCCTACGAGCAGTACTTC. The variable domain in full, completed from reference TRBV13 and TRBJ2-7, reads AAGVIQSPRHLIKEKRETATLKCYPIPRHDTVYWYQQGPGQDPQFLISFYEKMQSDKGSIPDRFSAQQFSDYHSELNMSSLELGDSALYFCASSARDRSYEQYFGPGTRLTVT.

This rearrangement joins TRBV27 to TRBJ1-6, with D perhaps TRBD1 (6 bases). V was clipped by 4 bases and J by 6 bases, with 13 bases between them. CDR1 is MNHEY and CDR2 is SMNVEV in the germline V gene (reference sequence). This CDR3 spans 15 amino acids. The CDR3 here is CASSSIGTLNSPLHF. Here the CDR3 DNA reads TGTGCCAGCAGTTCGATCGGGACACTTAATTCACCCCTCCACTTT.

As regards this clone: Different DNA sequences within this sample yield the same CDR3. CDR3 coding DNA: TGTGCCTGGAGTGTTGGACAGGGGGGCTACGAGCAGTACTTC. Its protein is CAWSVGQGGYEQYF. The chain links TRBV30 to TRBJ2-7; 10 nucleotides line up with TRBD1. The CDR3 covers 14 residues. Germline-derived CDR1 and CDR2 are GTSNPN and SVGIG (reference sequence). V lost 0 bases to trimming and J lost 3 bases; unmatched junction nucleotides: 2.

The chain employs TRBV21-1 and TRBJ2-7; the table's D call of TRBD2 was not tested on the DNA. TRBV21-1 is described as a pseudogene. This CDR3 comprises 16 residues. The CDR3 DNA is TGTGCCAGCAGCAACCGGAGGACGCTCCAGCTTTACGAGCAGTACTTC. Its translation is CASSNRRTLQLYEQYF.